Below, one TCR beta chain is given with its context. Its target is not known. 13 Jbeta primers and 60 Vbeta primers were used for the PCR. Profiling relied on immunoSEQ multiplex PCR, and the TCRdb table lists in-frame clones only, not all of them. The ten most abundant clones cover 3% to 4.5% of a sample with 95,000 to 150,000 clones. The data were obtained in a study of cytomegalovirus exposure and HLA in healthy donors. Findings and caveats of the study: Reportedly, fewer N-insertions than the 666-donor mean appeared in an Asian-associated ancestry cluster in a later analysis.

J lost 5 bases, V lost 5 bases, and 11 bases had no gene match. The CDR3 covers 17 residues. Germline V gene data show CDR1 as SGHAT and CDR2 as FQNNGV. The sequence derives from a man aged 18 to 30 in good health and CMV-seronegative. Sequenced material: PBMCs. The V gene is TRBV11-2, the J gene TRBJ1-4, with 10 bases aligning to TRBD1. The CDR3: CASSLGQGTIGNEKLFF. In DNA, the CDR3 is TGTGCCAGCAGCCTGGGACAGGGGACGATTGGGAATGAAAAACTGTTTTTT.